The 9 T cell receptor beta chains given below trace back to one sample, sequenced in a study of blood T cell repertoires in COVID-19. Sequenced by immunoSEQ multiplex PCR; TCRdb stores in-frame clones only, minus some. The top ten hold about 17% of the sample, which has fewer than 150,000 clones, approximately 83% seen once. What was sequenced was peripheral blood. These TCRs come from a woman in her forties or fifties who had recovered from COVID-19.

The genes are TRBV7-2 and TRBJ2-1; 8 nucleotides agree with TRBD1. Germline assignment: CDR1 SGHTA and CDR2 FQGNSA. The CDR3 totals 15 residues. Trimming removed 5 bases from V and 12 bases from J; junction bases left unmatched: 15. This chain's CDR3 is CASSIRDRPISGQFF. As DNA, the CDR3 is TGTGCCAGCAGCATCCGGGACAGGCCCATATCGGGGCAGTTCTTC.

The chain couples TRBV30 to TRBJ1-2, with 7 bases identical to TRBD1. Germline assignment: CDR1 GTSNPN and CDR2 SVGIG (reference sequence). The CDR3 is 13 residues long. J lost 3 bases, V lost 2 bases, and 3 bases had no gene match. CDR3 sequence: CAWSFTGDYGYTF. DNA for the CDR3: TGTGCCTGGAGTTTTACAGGGGACTATGGCTACACCTTC.

The chain joins TRBV29-1 to TRBJ2-7, with 8 bases that match TRBD1. V lost 6 bases and J lost 1; bases outside the gene matches: 8. Germline V gene data show CDR1 as SQVTM and CDR2 as ANQGSEA. The CDR3 contains 14 residues. The CDR3 DNA is TGCAGCGTCGAGATCAACAGGGGGTCCTACGAGCAGTACTTC. Translation gives CSVEINRGSYEQYF.

This chain links TRBV5-6 with TRBJ1-2; D ambiguous. This CDR3 comprises 15 residues. Germline V gene sequence: CDR1 SGHDT, CDR2 YYEEEE. The V gene lost 2 bases and the J gene lost 5 bases, with 16 bases spanning the gap. The CDR3 nucleotides read TGTGCCAGCAGCTTCCGGGGAGCCGATGATTATGGCTACACCTTC. Residues: CASSFRGADDYGYTF.

The rearrangement joins TRBV6-5 to TRBJ1-1; possibly TRBD1 for D (6 bases). Germline V gene lookup returns CDR1 MNHEY and CDR2 SVGAGI. This CDR3 is 13 amino acids long. V lost 4 bases to trimming and J lost 7 bases, with 13 bases between them. The CDR3 loop is CASSFGGALEAFF. The CDR3 region has the DNA TGTGCCAGCAGTTTCGGGGGGGCCCTTGAAGCTTTCTTT.

V gene TRBV7-6 combines with J gene TRBJ2-7; 8 bases line up with TRBD1. The V and J ends lost 5 bases and 7 bases, in that order; junction bases with no gene match: 19. Germline loops: CDR1 SGHVS, CDR2 FNYEAQ. This CDR3 contains 17 residues. The CDR3: CASSAYNNRGWPTEQYF. CDR3 DNA sequence: TGTGCCAGCAGCGCTTACAACAACAGGGGGTGGCCTACGGAGCAGTACTTC. The full variable domain, rest sourced from reference TRBV7-6 and TRBJ2-7, is GAGVSQSPRYKVTKRGQDVALRCDPISGHVSLYWYRQALGQGPEFLTYFNYEAQQDKSGLPNDRFSAERPEGSISTLTIQRTEQRDSAMYRCASSAYNNRGWPTEQYFGPGTRLTVT.

This CDR3 is CASSPLAGGPDTQYF. In nucleotides, the CDR3 is TGTGCCAGCAGCCCACTAGCGGGGGGCCCAGATACGCAGTATTTT. The genes are TRBV3-1 (or the pseudogene TRBV3-2) and TRBJ2-3, with 12 bases matching TRBD2. Germline CDR1 reads LGHDT; CDR2 reads YNNKEL (reference sequence). This CDR3 spans 15 amino acids. Unmatched junction bases numbered 3, after V lost 4 bases and J lost 4 bases.

The chain employs TRBV24-1 and TRBJ2-1; a weak D match, TRBD1 (6 bases). The CDR3 extends over 16 amino acids. CDR1 and CDR2 (germline): KGHDR, SFDVKD. V was cut by 4 bases and J by 0 bases, with 12 bases left in between. CDR3 protein: CATSDSRTASYNEQFF. In nucleotides, the CDR3 is TGTGCCACCAGTGACTCCCGGACAGCCTCCTACAATGAGCAGTTCTTC.

The genes are TRBV5-4 and TRBJ2-6; D is possibly TRBD2 (6 bases). The CDR3 loop spans 16 amino acids. Germline CDR1 and CDR2: SGHNT and YYREEE (reference sequence). Trimming took 2 bases from V and 0 from J, leaving 9 bases between them. CDR3 residues: CASSFGGASGANVLTF. Here the CDR3 DNA reads TGTGCCAGCAGCTTTGGCGGGGCCTCTGGGGCCAACGTCCTGACTTTC.